This T cell receptor beta chain was obtained from a study of molecular identifiers for immune sequencing clone quantification. Study-level points and caveats: Identical TCR molecules can share a barcode, and this sharing could underestimate highly expanded clone sizes. Clonotypes surpassing 20 RNA copies contained over 98% of effector molecules, versus under 1% in naive cells.

TCRdb reprocessed the PCR reads with MiXCR, giving one entry per CDR3 protein. This sample has 400,000 to 600,000 distinct CDR3 sequences, with about 25% found just once. This clonotype was seen more than once but under ten times. Antigen unknown. Germline CDR1 MDHEN, CDR2 SYDVKM. This CDR3 comprises 15 residues. The J segment lost 10 bases and the V segment lost 4 bases, leaving 7 bases of the junction unmatched. Between about 18,000 and 1,000,000 sorted cells, with 10%, 30% or 50% RNA, yielded naive CD8 libraries. Sorting recovered naive CD8 T cells on a CD8+CD4-CCR7+CD45RA+ profile. This sequence originates from a human donor in good health. Some libraries in this study had Jurkat cell RNA spiked in. The specimen sequenced was naive CD8+ T cells from blood, with Jurkat cell RNA spiked in. The subset here: FACS-sorted CD8+CD4-CCR7+CD45RA+ naive T cells. The rearrangement links TRBV28 to TRBJ1-6; 10 nucleotides agree with TRBD1. CDR3 in DNA: TGTGCCAGCAGTTGGACAGGGGGTGCGGAATCACCCCTCCACTTT. Its protein is CASSWTGGAESPLHF.